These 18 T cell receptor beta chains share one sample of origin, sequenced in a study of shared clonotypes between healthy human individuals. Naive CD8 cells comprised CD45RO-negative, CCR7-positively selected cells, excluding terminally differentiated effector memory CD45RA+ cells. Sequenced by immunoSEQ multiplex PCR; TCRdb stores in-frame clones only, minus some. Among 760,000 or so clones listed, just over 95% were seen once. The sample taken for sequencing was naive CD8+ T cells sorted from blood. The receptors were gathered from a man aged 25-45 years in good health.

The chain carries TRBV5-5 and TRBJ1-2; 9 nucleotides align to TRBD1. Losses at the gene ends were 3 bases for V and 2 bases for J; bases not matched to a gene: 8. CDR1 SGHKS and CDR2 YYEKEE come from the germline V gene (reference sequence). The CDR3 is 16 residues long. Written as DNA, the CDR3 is TGTGCCAGCAGCTCCCGGGACAGGGTCCCGAACTATGGCTACACCTTC. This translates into CASSSRDRVPNYGYTF.

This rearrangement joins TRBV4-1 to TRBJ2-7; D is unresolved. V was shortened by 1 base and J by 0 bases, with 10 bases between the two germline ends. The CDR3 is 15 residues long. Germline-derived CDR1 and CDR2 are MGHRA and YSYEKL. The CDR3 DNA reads TGCGCCAGCAGCCAAGTGGTAGGCACCTCCTACGAGCAGTACTTC. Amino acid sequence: CASSQVVGTSYEQYF.

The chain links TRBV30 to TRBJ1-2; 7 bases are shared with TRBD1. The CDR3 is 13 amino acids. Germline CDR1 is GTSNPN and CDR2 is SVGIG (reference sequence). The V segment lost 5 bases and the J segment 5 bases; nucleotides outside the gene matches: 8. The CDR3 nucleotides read TGTGCCTGGGCGCCACTACAGGGGTATGGCTACACCTTC. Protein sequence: CAWAPLQGYGYTF.

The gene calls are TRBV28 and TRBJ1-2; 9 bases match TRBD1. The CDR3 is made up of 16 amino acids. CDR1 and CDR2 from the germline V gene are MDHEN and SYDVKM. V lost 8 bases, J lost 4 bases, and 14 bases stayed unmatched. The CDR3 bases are TGTGCCAGCTCTGACTTTGGGACAGGGCCCTCCTATGGCTACACCTTC. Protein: CASSDFGTGPSYGYTF.

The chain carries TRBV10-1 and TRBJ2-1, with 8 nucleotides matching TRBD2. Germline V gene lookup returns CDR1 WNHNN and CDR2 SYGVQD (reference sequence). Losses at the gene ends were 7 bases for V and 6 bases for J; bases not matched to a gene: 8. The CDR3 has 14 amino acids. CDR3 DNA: TGCGCCAGCACTAGGACTAGCAAGGGCAATGAGCAGTTCTTC. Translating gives CASTRTSKGNEQFF.

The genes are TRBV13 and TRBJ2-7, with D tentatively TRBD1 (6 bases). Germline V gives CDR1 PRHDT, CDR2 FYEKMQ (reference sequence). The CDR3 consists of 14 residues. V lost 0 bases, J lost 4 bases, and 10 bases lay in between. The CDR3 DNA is TGTGCCAGCAGCTTAGGTAACAGGGAGTACGAGCAGTACTTC. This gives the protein CASSLGNREYEQYF.

The CDR3 DNA follows: TGTGCCAGCTCTCTGGGGAGGGATTCCAATGAGCAGTTCTTC. Its protein is CASSLGRDSNEQFF. The chain couples TRBV18 to TRBJ2-1, with TRBD2 identical over 7 bases. With 6 bases clipped from V and 6 bases from J, the junction kept 8 bases outside the gene matches. This CDR3 spans 14 amino acids. Germline V gene lookup returns CDR1 KGHSH and CDR2 LQKENI.

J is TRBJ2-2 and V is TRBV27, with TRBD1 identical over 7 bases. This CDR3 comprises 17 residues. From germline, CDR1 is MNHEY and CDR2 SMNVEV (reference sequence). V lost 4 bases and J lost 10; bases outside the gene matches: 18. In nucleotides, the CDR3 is TGTGCCAGCAGTTCCTATTCGGCGTGGCAGGGGGATGAGGAGCTGTTTTTT. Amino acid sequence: CASSSYSAWQGDEELFF.

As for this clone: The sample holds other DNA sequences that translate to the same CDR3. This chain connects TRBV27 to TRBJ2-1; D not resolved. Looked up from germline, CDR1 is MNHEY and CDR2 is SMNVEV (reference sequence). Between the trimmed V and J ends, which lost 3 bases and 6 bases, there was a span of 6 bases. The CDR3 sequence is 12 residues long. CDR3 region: CASSFSGNEQFF. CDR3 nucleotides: TGTGCCAGCAGTTTCAGTGGCAATGAGCAGTTCTTC.

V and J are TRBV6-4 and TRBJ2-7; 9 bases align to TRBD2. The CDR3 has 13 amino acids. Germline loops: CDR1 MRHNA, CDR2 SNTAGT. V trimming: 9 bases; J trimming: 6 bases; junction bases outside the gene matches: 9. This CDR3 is CARGVAGVGEQYF. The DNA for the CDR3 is TGTGCCAGGGGGGTAGCGGGAGTAGGCGAGCAGTACTTC.

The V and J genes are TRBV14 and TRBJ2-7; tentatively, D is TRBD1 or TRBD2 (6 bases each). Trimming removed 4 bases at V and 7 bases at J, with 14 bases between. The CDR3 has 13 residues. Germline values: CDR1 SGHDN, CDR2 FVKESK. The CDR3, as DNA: TGTGCCAGCAGCCCGGTAGGAGGGGGGGAGCAGTACTTC. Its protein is CASSPVGGGEQYF.

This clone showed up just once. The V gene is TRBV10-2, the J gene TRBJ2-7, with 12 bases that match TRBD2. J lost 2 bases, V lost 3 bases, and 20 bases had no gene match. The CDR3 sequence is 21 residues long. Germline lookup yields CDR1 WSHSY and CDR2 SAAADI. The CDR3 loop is CASSELSSTSGSLFYAYEQYF. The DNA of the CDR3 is TGCGCCAGCAGTGAACTTAGTTCGACTAGCGGGAGTTTGTTTTATGCCTACGAGCAGTACTTC.

CDR3 in amino acids: CASSQSQGRGELFF. In DNA form, the CDR3 reads TGCGCCAGCAGCCAAAGCCAGGGACGTGGGGAGCTGTTTTTT. The chain carries TRBV4-1 and TRBJ2-2; D assignment may be TRBD1 or TRBD2 (5 bases each). The CDR3 is 14 amino acids. The V and J ends lost 2 bases and 8 bases respectively, with 12 bases between them. Germline assignment: CDR1 MGHRA and CDR2 YSYEKL.

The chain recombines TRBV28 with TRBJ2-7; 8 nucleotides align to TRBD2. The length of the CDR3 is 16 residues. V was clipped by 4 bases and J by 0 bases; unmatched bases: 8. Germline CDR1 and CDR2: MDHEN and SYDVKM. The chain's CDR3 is CASSSLRAGGSYEQYF. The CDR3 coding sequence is TGTGCCAGCAGTTCCCTGAGGGCGGGAGGCTCCTACGAGCAGTACTTC.

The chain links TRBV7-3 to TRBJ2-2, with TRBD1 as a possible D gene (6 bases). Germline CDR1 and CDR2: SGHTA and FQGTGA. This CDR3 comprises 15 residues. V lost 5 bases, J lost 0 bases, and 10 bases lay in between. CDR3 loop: CASSPSGANTGELFF. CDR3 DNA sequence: TGTGCCAGCAGCCCGTCAGGGGCGAACACCGGGGAGCTGTTTTTT.

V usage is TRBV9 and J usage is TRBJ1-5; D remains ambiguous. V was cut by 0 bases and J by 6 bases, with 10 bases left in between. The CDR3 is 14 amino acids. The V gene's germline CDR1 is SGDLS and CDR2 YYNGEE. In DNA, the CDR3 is TGTGCCAGCAGCGTAGCTCAGACCGGTCAGCCCCAGCATTTT. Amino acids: CASSVAQTGQPQHF.

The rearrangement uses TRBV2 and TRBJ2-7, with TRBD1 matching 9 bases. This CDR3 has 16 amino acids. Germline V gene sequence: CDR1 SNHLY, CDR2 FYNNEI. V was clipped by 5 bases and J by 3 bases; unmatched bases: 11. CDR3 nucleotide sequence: TGTGCCAGCAGTAGGGACAGGGATGACCTTCGCTACGAGCAGTACTTC. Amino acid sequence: CASSRDRDDLRYEQYF.

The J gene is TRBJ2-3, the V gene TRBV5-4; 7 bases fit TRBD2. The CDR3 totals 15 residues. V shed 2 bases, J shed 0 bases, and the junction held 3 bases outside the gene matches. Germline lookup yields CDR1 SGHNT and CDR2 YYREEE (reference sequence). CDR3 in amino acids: CASSFHGGSTDTQYF. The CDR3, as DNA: TGTGCCAGCAGCTTTCACGGGGGGAGCACAGATACGCAGTATTTT. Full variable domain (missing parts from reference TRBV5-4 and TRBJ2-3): ETGVTQSPTHLIKTRGQQVTLRCSSQSGHNTVSWYQQALGQGPQFIFQYYREEENGRGNFPPRFSGLQFPNYSSELNVNALELDDSALYLCASSFHGGSTDTQYFGPGTRLTVL.